These T cell receptor beta chains were read from a single sample in a study of blood T cell repertoires in COVID-19. Profiled with immunoSEQ multiplex PCR; TCRdb holds only in-frame clones, not every one. The data contain just over 650,000 clones, about nine tenths of them singletons. Sequencing used peripheral blood. The origin of the receptors is a woman between 18 and 29 years old with acute or convalescent COVID-19. CDR3s include the opening cysteine and the closing phenylalanine or tryptophan.

CASSRWGRSGNTIYF	TRBV19
CASSQVGQLNTGELFF	TRBV4-2
CASSIGGQTRVDGYTF	TRBV19
CASSQDSPPTGGVWGSATNEKLFF	TRBV3-1/TRBV3-2
CALRMSSYNEQFF	TRBV7-2
CASSKILVTGTGNLYNEQFF	TRBV21-1
CASSTLGQGGGYGYTF	TRBV19
CASSRADRVGEKLFF	TRBV9
CASSQTGRAEAFF	TRBV4-3
CASRVTQVYGYTF	TRBV2
CASSQENTRANEQFF	TRBV4-1
CASSRGTEAFF	TRBV25-1
CASSLGQYSYEQYF	TRBV5-6
CASSLIRITGTGSYEQYF	TRBV7-2
CASIRGGAGDGYTF	TRBV2
CAWSEAGPERHTF	TRBV30
CASSFYQGAWVTEAFF	TRBV5-5
CASSSGGHYYGYTF	TRBV27
CASSHSLYEQFF	TRBV3-1/TRBV3-2
CASSSTTRLGYTF	TRBV2
CASSLGGVNTEAFF	TRBV13
CASRLTGNGYTF	TRBV6-5
CASSATGEAKVAPLHF	TRBV18
CASSPTSGGEGEQFF	TRBV2
CASSQGDSRKGEKLFF	TRBV4-1
CASSLGGGSYNEQFF	TRBV5-4
CATGEGIQETQYF	TRBV24-1
CASSPSAAMNTEAFF	TRBV9
CASSLRDRANTGELFF	TRBV9
CASSNRGETGTEAFF	TRBV7-9
CASSQDRLNNEQFF	TRBV3-1/TRBV3-2
CASTSTDTQYF	TRBV5-1
CASSTRQAYNSPLHF	TRBV11-2
CASSLTGGEQYF	TRBV3-1/TRBV3-2
CASSSQGNTGELFF	TRBV19
CASSLVVNTEAFF	TRBV5-1
CASRAGNTEAFF	TRBV2
CASSSLDKAGNSNQPQHF	TRBV5-1
CASSPGLAGGKYEQYF	TRBV11-3
CASSPRGQGDEKLFF	TRBV4-2